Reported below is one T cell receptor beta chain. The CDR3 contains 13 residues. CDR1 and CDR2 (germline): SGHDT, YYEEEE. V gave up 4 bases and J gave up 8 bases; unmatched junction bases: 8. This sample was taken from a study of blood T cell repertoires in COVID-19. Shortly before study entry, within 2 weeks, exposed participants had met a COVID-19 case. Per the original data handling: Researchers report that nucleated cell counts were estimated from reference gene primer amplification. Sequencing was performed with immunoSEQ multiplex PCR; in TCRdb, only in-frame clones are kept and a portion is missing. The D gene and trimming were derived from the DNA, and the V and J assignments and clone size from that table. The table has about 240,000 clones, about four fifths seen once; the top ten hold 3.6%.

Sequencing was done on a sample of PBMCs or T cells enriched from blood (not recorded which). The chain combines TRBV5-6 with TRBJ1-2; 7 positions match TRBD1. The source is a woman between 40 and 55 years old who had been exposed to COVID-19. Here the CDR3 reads CASSRGQFGGYTF. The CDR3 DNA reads TGTGCCAGCAGCCGGGGACAGTTCGGGGGCTACACCTTC. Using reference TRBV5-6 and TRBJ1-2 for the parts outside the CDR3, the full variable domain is DAGVTQSPTHLIKTRGQQVTLRCSPKSGHDTVSWYQQALGQGPQFIFQYYEEEERQRGNFPDRFSGHQFPNYSSELNVNALLLGDSALYLCASSRGQFGGYTFGSGTRLTVV.